Presented here are 15 T cell receptor beta chains from one specimen sequenced in a study of blood T cell repertoires in COVID-19 (dated by TCRdb to the early 2020s). Receptors were amplified or captured by the immunoSEQ multiplex PCR assay. TCRdb provides this immuneACCESS table in a form limited to in-frame rearrangements. Some clones are lacking; in checked studies, under half of them reflect an unresolved V gene, and why the rest are absent is not known. This sample gives some 87,000 clones in total; approximately 80% of them show up just once. Clones ranked in the top ten supply approximately 24% of the sample. The sample was peripheral blood. The receptors stem from a human donor in a cohort sampled during active COVID-19.

The J gene is TRBJ2-5, the V gene TRBV10-3, with D maybe TRBD1 (6 bases). This CDR3 is built from 14 residues. Trimming pared 11 bases from V and 2 bases from J, leaving 18 bases between. The germline V gene has CDR1 ENHRY and CDR2 SYGVKD. The CDR3 region has the DNA TGTGCCGGGTGCCAGGACAGCTATCAAGAGACCCAGTACTTC. It yields the protein CAGCQDSYQETQYF.

The V gene is TRBV27, the J gene TRBJ2-7; TRBD2 matches 9 bases. V lost 3 bases, J lost 0 bases, and 9 bases stayed unmatched. Germline CDR1 reads MNHEY; CDR2 reads SMNVEV (reference sequence). This CDR3 has 17 residues. The CDR3 reads CASSFRPAGGYSYEQYF. The CDR3 DNA reads as TGTGCCAGCAGTTTTCGTCCAGCGGGGGGTTACTCCTACGAGCAGTACTTC.

The chain employs TRBV2 and TRBJ1-1; 7 bases fit TRBD1. The CDR3 runs 15 residues. Germline trimming cut 3 bases from V and 0 bases from J; bases unmatched to any gene: 4. The germline V gene has CDR1 SNHLY and CDR2 FYNNEI. The DNA for the CDR3 is TGTGCCAGCAGTGATGATACAGGGGTGAACACTGAAGCTTTCTTT. It yields the protein CASSDDTGVNTEAFF. Filled out from reference TRBV2 and TRBJ1-1, the complete variable domain reads EPEVTQTPSHQVTQMGQEVILRCVPISNHLYFYWYRQILGQKVEFLVSFYNNEISEKSEIFDDQFSVERPDGSNFTLKIRSTKLEDSAMYFCASSDDTGVNTEAFFGQGTRLTVV.

The gene calls are TRBV5-1 and TRBJ2-2, with 7 positions matching TRBD2. Germline CDR1 and CDR2: SGHRS and YFSETQ. This CDR3 comprises 16 residues. Losses at the gene ends were 4 bases for V and 4 bases for J; bases not matched to a gene: 10. For the CDR3, the DNA is TGCGCCAGCAGCCCCCTGGGAGGGTTTGGCACCGGGGAGCTGTTTTTT. It translates to CASSPLGGFGTGELFF. The variable domain in full, with the rest retrieved from reference TRBV5-1 and TRBJ2-2, is KAGVTQTPRYLIKTRGQQVTLSCSPISGHRSVSWYQQTPGQGLQFLFEYFSETQRNKGNFPGRFSGRQFSNSRSEMNVSTLELGDSALYLCASSPLGGFGTGELFFGEGSRLTVL.

The chain combines TRBV6-1 with TRBJ1-5; no clear D. Germline-derived CDR1 and CDR2 are MNHNS and SASEGT. With 2 bases removed from V and 4 bases from J, the gap between germline ends came to 6 bases. The length of the CDR3 is 13 residues. CDR3 coding DNA: TGTGCCAGCAGTGAACAACAGAATCAGCCCCAGCATTTT. It yields the protein CASSEQQNQPQHF.

The chain uses TRBV5-8 and TRBJ1-3; D uncertain. Looked up from germline, CDR1 is SGHTS and CDR2 is YDEGEE. CDR3 length equals 12 residues. Trimming took off 0 bases at V and 9 bases at J, with 7 bases between the two ends. The CDR3 is CASSLDQRTIYF. The CDR3 DNA reads as TGTGCCAGCAGCTTGGACCAGCGCACCATATATTTT.

This clone has more than one count but fewer than ten. The chain has TRBV29-1 and TRBJ1-1, with TRBD1 as a possible D gene (6 bases). Trimming took 6 bases from V and 5 from J, leaving 19 bases between them. CDR3 length: 14 residues. Per germline, CDR1 SQVTM and CDR2 ANQGSEA. This chain's CDR3 is CSVLLQGFRTEAFF. In nucleotides, the CDR3 is TGCAGCGTCCTCTTACAGGGTTTTAGGACTGAAGCTTTCTTT.

This chain's CDR3 is CATSTRDRRYEQYF. For the CDR3, the DNA is TGTGCCACCAGCACACGGGACAGGAGATACGAGCAGTACTTC. The rearrangement joins TRBV15 to TRBJ2-7; 8 bases match TRBD1. The CDR3 totals 14 residues. Germline V gives CDR1 LNHNV, CDR2 YYDKDF (reference sequence). The V segment lost 4 bases and the J segment 4 bases; nucleotides outside the gene matches: 6.

This clone showed up just a few times. This chain joins TRBV18 and TRBJ2-1; a possible D gene is TRBD1 (6 bases). The CDR3 is 13 amino acids. CDR1 is KGHSH, CDR2 LQKENI, per germline. Trimming removed 5 bases at V and 2 bases at J, with 7 bases between. The CDR3, as DNA: TGTGCCAGCTCAGGGGACACCTACAATGAGCAGTTCTTC. It yields the protein CASSGDTYNEQFF.

The CDR3 loop reads CASSGQPLPTSQPQHF. For the CDR3, the DNA is TGTGCCAGCAGTGGACAGCCGCTACCCACTTCTCAGCCCCAGCATTTT. J is TRBJ1-5 and V is TRBV2; maybe TRBD1 (5 bases). Germline lookup yields CDR1 SNHLY and CDR2 FYNNEI. The CDR3 has 16 amino acids. Trimming removed 4 bases from V and 6 bases from J, with 19 bases in between. Full variable domain (outside the CDR3, taken from reference TRBV2 and TRBJ1-5): EPEVTQTPSHQVTQMGQEVILRCVPISNHLYFYWYRQILGQKVEFLVSFYNNEISEKSEIFDDQFSVERPDGSNFTLKIRSTKLEDSAMYFCASSGQPLPTSQPQHFGDGTRLSIL.

The chain carries TRBV19 and TRBJ1-2; D might be TRBD1 (5 bases). Germline V CDR1 and CDR2: LNHDA, SQIVND (reference sequence). Trimming left V 3 bases short and J 4 bases short, with 21 bases between. The CDR3 is 17 amino acids. CDR3 in amino acids: CASSMPGILEGVYGYTF. CDR3 DNA sequence: TGTGCCAGTAGTATGCCAGGGATTCTAGAAGGGGTCTATGGCTACACCTTC. Full variable domain (missing parts from reference TRBV19 and TRBJ1-2): DGGITQSPKYLFRKEGQNVTLSCEQNLNHDAMYWYRQDPGQGLRLIYYSQIVNDFQKGDIAEGYSVSREKKESFPLTVTSAQKNPTAFYLCASSMPGILEGVYGYTFGSGTRLTVV.

V gene TRBV3-1 (or the pseudogene TRBV3-2) combines with J gene TRBJ1-3; possibly TRBD1 for D (6 bases). V dropped 1 base and J dropped 2 bases, with 15 bases sitting between them. Germline V CDR1 and CDR2: LGHDT, YNNKEL (reference sequence). The CDR3 runs 17 residues. The DNA for the CDR3 is TGTGCCAGCAGCCAAGGAACACAGGGAAATGCTGGAAACACCATATATTTT. Its protein is CASSQGTQGNAGNTIYF.

The genes are TRBV5-1 and TRBJ2-5; TRBD1 matches 9 bases. This CDR3 contains 14 residues. Germline V gene lookup returns CDR1 SGHRS and CDR2 YFSETQ. V dropped 7 bases and J dropped 7; count of bases not matched to a gene: 11. The CDR3 region is CASATGGGRGTQYF. The CDR3 DNA follows: TGCGCCAGCGCTACAGGGGGCGGCCGGGGGACCCAGTACTTC.

The rearrangement links TRBV7-6 to TRBJ2-7; D may be TRBD1 (5 bases). The germline gives CDR1 SGHVS, CDR2 FNYEAQ. With 5 bases removed from V and 7 bases from J, the gap between germline ends came to 21 bases. The CDR3 runs to 15 residues. CDR3 in amino acids: CASSLHQGNRGEQYF. DNA for the CDR3: TGTGCCAGCAGCCTTCATCAGGGAAATCGTGGGGAGCAGTACTTC.

The V call is TRBV19, the J call TRBJ1-2; D is undetermined. The CDR3 sequence is 14 residues long. The germline CDR1 and CDR2 sequences are LNHDA and SQIVND (reference sequence). V dropped 7 bases and J dropped 4 bases, with 16 bases sitting between them. As DNA, the CDR3 is TGTGCCAGTACCCTCCGAGGTTCTGGCTATGGCTACACCTTC. Translation gives CASTLRGSGYGYTF.